Reported below is one TCR beta chain. The antigen remains unidentified. The record originates from a study of cytomegalovirus exposure and HLA in healthy donors. The primer mix had 60 Vbeta and 13 Jbeta primers. In the original processing: About 10 million shared chains were among the roughly 78 million unique TCR beta chains that a later analysis counted. Generated by immunoSEQ multiplex PCR, the TCRdb table keeps only in-frame clones and is missing some. For V, J and clone size, that table is used; D and trimming come from the DNA. The sample lists 170,000 or so clones, roughly 84% occurring once. The study's findings and limits: Earlier analysis found most TCR beta V segments productive about 90% or about 30% of the time. On later analysis, the bulk of CMV-associated TCR beta chains appeared to be HLA-restricted. Most observed TCR sequences were rare, whereas some public TCRs were detected in many donors.

The CDR3 sequence is 14 residues long. Trimming cost V 6 bases and J 7 bases; bases outside gene matches: 9. Germline CDR1 reads ENHRY; CDR2 reads SYGVKD. This TCR derives from a middle-aged man in good health and CMV-seropositive. Sample: PBMCs. V gene TRBV10-3 combines with J gene TRBJ1-2, with 9 bases lining up with TRBD1. The CDR3 protein is CAISTGGADSGYTF. The CDR3 DNA reads as TGTGCCATCAGCACAGGGGGCGCGGATTCTGGCTACACCTTC.